This record concerns one TCR beta chain sequence. Its antigen remains unknown. This sample is part of a study of identifying expanded T cells in peripheral blood. Some clones are missing from TCRdb's copy, which holds only in-frame ones; the method was immunoSEQ multiplex PCR. Here the sample spans some 78,000 clones, 88% being singletons. No infections or other immune events were documented during collection. The CDR3 has 15 amino acids. Germline CDR1 is MDHEN and CDR2 is SYDVKM. The V gene lost 7 bases and the J gene lost 2 bases, with 18 bases spanning the gap. General observations from the study: Across healthy donors, higher total template counts meant significantly greater roughly 2-week count variance.

This chain joins TRBV28 and TRBJ2-7; perhaps TRBD1 as D (6 bases). Sequenced material: blood. This receptor was taken from a person aged 18-70 years in good health. The CDR3 nucleotides read TGTGCCAGCATCCCGGGACACCTGCCGCCCTACGAGCAGTACTTC. This encodes CASIPGHLPPYEQYF.